This T cell receptor beta chain was documented in a study of T cells after yellow fever vaccination. Findings of the study overall: It was the secondary response that reached its peak faster, day 5 versus 15, but it was weaker. Clonotypes shared by both compartments, CD4 and CD8, made up a small share.

The germline V gene encodes CDR1 MNHEY and CDR2 SVGAGI. Trimming took 1 base from V and 0 from J, leaving 9 bases between them. This CDR3 comprises 15 residues. MiXCR, applied by TCRdb to the 5' RACE reads, yields one record per CDR3 protein. The table shows about 580,000 distinct CDR3 sequences, with approximately 16% occurring only once. In the case of this clonotype: Antigen specificity is unknown.

The J gene is TRBJ2-5, the V gene TRBV6-5; no reliable D call. The sample consisted of PBMCs, taken 4 to 6 days after the first yellow fever vaccination. The TCR was taken from a man younger than 35 who received the YFV17D yellow fever vaccine. The CDR3 nucleotides read TGTGCCAGCAGTTACTTTGCCAAGTACCAAGAGACCCAGTACTTC. It codes for CASSYFAKYQETQYF.